This T cell receptor beta chain came from a study of control samples from healthy donors and cancer patients. The CDR3 totals 16 residues. J lost 4 bases, V lost 1 base, and 6 bases had no gene match. From germline, CDR1 is ENHRY and CDR2 SYGVKD. Here immunoSEQ multiplex PCR was the method, and the copy in TCRdb shows in-frame clones only, minus some. The sample records more than 25,000 clones, approximately 95% being singletons. The chain carries TRBV10-3 and TRBJ1-1, with TRBD1 matching over 10 bases. The source material was blood. The clonotype was recovered from a man aged 55-75 years in good health. The CDR3 nucleotides are TGTGCCATCAGTGAGTGGGGAGGGACAGGGGCCACTGAAGCTTTCTTT. Translated: CAISEWGGTGATEAFF.